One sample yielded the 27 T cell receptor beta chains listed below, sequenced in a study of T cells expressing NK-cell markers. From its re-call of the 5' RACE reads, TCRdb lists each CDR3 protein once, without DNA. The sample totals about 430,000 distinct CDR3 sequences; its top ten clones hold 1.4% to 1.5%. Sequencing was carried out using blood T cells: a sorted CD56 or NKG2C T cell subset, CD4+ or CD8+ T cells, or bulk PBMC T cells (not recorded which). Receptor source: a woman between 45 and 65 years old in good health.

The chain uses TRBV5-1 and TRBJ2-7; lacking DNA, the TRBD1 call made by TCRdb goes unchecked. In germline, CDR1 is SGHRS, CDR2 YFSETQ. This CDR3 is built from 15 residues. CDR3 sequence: CASSPLDRADYEQYF.

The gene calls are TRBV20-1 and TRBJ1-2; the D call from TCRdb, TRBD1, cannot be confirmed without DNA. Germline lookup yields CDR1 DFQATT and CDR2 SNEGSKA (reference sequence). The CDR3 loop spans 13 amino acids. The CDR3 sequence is CSARGDRGGGYTF.

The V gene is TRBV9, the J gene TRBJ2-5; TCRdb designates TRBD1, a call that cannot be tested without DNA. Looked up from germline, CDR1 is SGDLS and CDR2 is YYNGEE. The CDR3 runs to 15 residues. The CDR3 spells CASSVEGIRAETQYF. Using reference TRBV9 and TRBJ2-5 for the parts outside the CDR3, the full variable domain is DSGVTQTPKHLITATGQRVTLRCSPRSGDLSVYWYQQSLDQGLQFLIQYYNGEERAKGNILERFSAQQFPDLHSELNLSSLELGDSALYFCASSVEGIRAETQYFGPGTRLLVL.

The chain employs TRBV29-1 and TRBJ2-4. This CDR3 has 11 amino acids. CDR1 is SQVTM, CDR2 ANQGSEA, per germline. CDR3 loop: CSVRLGYIQYF.

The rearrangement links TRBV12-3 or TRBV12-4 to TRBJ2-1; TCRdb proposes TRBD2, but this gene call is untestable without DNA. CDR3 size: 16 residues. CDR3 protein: CASSSTSGRSYNEQFF.

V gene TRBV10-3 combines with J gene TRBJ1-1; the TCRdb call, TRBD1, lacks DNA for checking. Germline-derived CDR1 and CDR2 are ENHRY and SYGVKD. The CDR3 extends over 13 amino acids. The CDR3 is CAIRSGGYTEAFF.

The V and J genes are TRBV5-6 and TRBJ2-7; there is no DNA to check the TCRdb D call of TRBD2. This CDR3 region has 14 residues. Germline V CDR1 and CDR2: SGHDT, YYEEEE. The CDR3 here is CASSLGSGWAEQYF. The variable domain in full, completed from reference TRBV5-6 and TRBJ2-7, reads DAGVTQSPTHLIKTRGQQVTLRCSPKSGHDTVSWYQQALGQGPQFIFQYYEEEERQRGNFPDRFSGHQFPNYSSELNVNALLLGDSALYLCASSLGSGWAEQYFGPGTRLTVT.

The CDR3: CASQQGAGELFF. V gene TRBV25-1 combines with J gene TRBJ2-2; TCRdb outputs TRBD1, but without DNA this stays unchecked. This CDR3 spans 12 amino acids. Germline CDR1 and CDR2: MGHDK and SYGVNS.

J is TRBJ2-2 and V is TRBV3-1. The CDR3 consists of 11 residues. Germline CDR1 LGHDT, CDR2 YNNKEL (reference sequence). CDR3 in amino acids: CASSSPGELFF.

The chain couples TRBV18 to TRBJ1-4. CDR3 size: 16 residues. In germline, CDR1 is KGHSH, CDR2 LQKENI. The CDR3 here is CASSPPAVATNEKLFF.

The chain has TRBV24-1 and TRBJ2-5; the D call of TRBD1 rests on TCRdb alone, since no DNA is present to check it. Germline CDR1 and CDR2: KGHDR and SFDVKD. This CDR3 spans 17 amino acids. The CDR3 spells CATSAGQGKTIQETQYF.

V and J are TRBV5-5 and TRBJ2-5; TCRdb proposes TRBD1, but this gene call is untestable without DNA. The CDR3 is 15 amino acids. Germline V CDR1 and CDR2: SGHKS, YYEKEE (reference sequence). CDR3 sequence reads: CASSLGFGGQETQYF.

The CDR3 sequence is CASSEADSLKAFF. The chain couples TRBV2 to TRBJ1-1. CDR3 length: 13 amino acids. From germline, CDR1 is SNHLY and CDR2 FYNNEI.

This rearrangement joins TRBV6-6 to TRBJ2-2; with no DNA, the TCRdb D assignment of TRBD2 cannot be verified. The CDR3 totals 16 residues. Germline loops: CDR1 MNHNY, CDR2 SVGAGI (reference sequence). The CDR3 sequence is CASTRGGGADTGELFF.

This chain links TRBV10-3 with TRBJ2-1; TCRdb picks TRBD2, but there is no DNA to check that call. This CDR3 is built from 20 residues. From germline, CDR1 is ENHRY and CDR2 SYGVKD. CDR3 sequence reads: CAIRGSPGLAGLGSYNEQFF.

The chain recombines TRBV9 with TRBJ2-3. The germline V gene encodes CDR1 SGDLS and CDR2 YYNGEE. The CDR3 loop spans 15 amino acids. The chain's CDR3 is CASSGIGGGTDTQYF.

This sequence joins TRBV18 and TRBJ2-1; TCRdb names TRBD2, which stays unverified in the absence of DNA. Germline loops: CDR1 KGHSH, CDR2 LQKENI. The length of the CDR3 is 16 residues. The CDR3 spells CASSLLGLAESNEQFF.

CDR3 in amino acids: CASRSVYGYTF. This sequence joins TRBV5-6 and TRBJ1-2. CDR1 and CDR2 from the germline V gene are SGHDT and YYEEEE. The CDR3 totals 11 residues.

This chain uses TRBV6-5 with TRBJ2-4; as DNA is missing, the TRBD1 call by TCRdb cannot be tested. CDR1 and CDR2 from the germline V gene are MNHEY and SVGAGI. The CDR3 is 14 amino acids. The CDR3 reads CASSPDSNKNIQYF.

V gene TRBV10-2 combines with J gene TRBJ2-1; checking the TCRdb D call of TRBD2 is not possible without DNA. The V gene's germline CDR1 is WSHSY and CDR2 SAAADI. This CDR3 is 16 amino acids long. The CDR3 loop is CASSESKGLAGNEQFF.

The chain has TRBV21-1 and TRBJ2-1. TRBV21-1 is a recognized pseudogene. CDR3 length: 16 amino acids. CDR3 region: CASSKAQGSSYNEQFF.

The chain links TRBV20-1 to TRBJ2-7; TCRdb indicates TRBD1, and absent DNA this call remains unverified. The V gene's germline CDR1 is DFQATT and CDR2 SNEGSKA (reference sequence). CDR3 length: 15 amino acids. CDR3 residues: CSARDWGRGDYEQYF.

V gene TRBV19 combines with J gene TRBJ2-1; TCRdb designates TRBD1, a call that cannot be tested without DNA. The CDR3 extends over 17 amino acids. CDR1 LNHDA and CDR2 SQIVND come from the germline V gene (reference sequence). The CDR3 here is CASSIPLPGTGINEQFF.

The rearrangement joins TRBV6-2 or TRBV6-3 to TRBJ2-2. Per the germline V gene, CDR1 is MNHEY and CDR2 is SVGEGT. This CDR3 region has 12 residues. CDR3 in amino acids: CASTSGPGELFF.

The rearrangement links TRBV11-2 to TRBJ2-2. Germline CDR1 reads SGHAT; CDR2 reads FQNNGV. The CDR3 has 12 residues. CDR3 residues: CASSLAGRELFF.

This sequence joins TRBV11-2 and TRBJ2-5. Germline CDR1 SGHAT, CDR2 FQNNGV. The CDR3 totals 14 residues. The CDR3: CASSLGRMVETQYF.

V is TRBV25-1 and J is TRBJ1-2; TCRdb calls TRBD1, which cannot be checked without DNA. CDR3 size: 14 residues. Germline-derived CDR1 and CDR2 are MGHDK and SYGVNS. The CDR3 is CASSPWGTGYGYTF.